The clone carrying this TCR beta chain came up a few times. What it binds is unknown. The data derive from a study of identical twins. The study's findings and limits: Out-of-frame TCR alpha sharing observed in monozygotic twins exceeded model estimates. Clonotypes of the beta chain that were abundant in cord blood carried fewer insertions (memory repertoires showed none).

Trimming took off 3 bases at V and 1 base at J, with 6 bases between the two ends. From germline, CDR1 is LNHDA and CDR2 SQIVND (reference sequence). The CDR3 extends over 13 amino acids. TCRdb fed the 5' RACE reads into MiXCR, producing one record per CDR3 protein. The sample has around 530,000 distinct CDR3 sequences, 12% to 15% seen once. The same sample was also used in a study of yellow fever vaccine responses in identical twins.

The sequencing input was CD4+ T cells sorted from blood. V and J are TRBV19 and TRBJ1-1; D is undetermined. This clonotype was obtained from a woman in her late teens or twenties in good health. The CDR3 spells CASSIGPNTEAFF. CDR3 DNA: TGTGCCAGTAGTATCGGGCCGAACACTGAAGCTTTCTTT.